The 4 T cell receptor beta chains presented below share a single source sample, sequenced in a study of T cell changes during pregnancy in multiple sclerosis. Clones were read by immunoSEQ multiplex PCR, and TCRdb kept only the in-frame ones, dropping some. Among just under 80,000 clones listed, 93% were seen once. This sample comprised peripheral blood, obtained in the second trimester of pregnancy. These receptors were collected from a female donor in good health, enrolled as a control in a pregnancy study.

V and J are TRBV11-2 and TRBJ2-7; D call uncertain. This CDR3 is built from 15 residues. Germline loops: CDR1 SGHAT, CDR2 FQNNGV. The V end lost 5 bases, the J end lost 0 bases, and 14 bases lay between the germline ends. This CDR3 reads CASSAAASSSYEQYF. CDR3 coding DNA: TGTGCCAGCAGCGCCGCAGCGTCGAGCTCCTACGAGCAGTACTTC.

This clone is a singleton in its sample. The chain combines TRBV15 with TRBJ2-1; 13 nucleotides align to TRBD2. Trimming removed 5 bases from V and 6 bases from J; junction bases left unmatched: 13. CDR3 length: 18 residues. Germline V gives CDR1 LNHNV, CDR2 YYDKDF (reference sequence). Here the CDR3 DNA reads TGTGCCACCAGCTCACGGACTAGCGGGGGTGTTTTGGGCAATGAGCAGTTCTTC. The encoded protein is CATSSRTSGGVLGNEQFF.

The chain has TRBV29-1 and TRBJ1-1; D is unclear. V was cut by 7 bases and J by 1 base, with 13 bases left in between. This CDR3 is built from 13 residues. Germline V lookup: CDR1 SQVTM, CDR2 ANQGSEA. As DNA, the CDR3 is TGCAGCGCTGGGCAGACGACGAACACTGAAGCTTTCTTT. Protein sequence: CSAGQTTNTEAFF.

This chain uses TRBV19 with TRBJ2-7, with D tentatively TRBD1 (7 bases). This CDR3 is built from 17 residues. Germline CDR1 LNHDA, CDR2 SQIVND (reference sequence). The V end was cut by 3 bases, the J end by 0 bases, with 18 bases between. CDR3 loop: CASSIVGPGGSSYEQYF. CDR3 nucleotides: TGTGCCAGTAGTATCGTGGGTCCAGGGGGGAGCTCCTACGAGCAGTACTTC.